A single sample is the source of the 29 T cell receptor beta chains below, sequenced in a study of regulatory T cells in long-lasting Graves disease. Indicated time point: persistent/refractory GD, antithyroid drugs over 5 years with positive TRAb. The TCR library was prepared using RNA isolated from PBMCs. For TCR beta, libraries came from iRepertoire HTBI primers and Arm-PCR of CDR3 regions. MiXCR, run by TCRdb on the multiplex PCR reads, gives a single entry per CDR3 protein. The sample lists about 470,000 distinct CDR3 sequences; less than 25% were seen once. Source: peripheral blood mononuclear cells (PBMCs), taken when the disease was refractory, from a patient treated with antithyroid drugs. These receptors were collected from a female donor with Graves disease.

A note on this clonotype: Just one base apart from a much larger clone, this may be a read error. The chain is built from TRBV7-3 and TRBJ2-3, with D tentatively TRBD2 (5 bases). V lost 3 bases to trimming and J lost 6 bases, with 10 bases between them. This CDR3 is 13 amino acids long. Germline V gives CDR1 SGHTA, CDR2 FQGTGA. CDR3: CASSLRELDTQYF. In DNA, the CDR3 is TGTGCCAGCAGCTTGAGGGAGCTCGATACGCAGTATTTT.

This clonotype was seen at least ten times. The rearrangement links TRBV5-4 to TRBJ1-4; D is ambiguous. Germline CDR1 is SGHNT and CDR2 is YYREEE (reference sequence). This CDR3 has 17 amino acids. Trimming left V 0 bases short and J 0 bases short, with 12 bases between. Here the CDR3 DNA reads TGTGCCAGCAGCTTGGAAACGCTACGCCCAACTAATGAAAAACTGTTTTTT. Amino acid sequence: CASSLETLRPTNEKLFF.

This sequence joins TRBV28 and TRBJ2-7; 10 bases fit TRBD2. V lost 6 bases and J lost 0; bases outside the gene matches: 8. The CDR3 covers 16 residues. Germline assignment: CDR1 MDHEN and CDR2 SYDVKM. Here the CDR3 DNA reads TGTGCCAGCAGCCAAGACTCTAGCGGGAGCTCCTACGAGCAGTACTTC. This translates into CASSQDSSGSSYEQYF.

This clonotype occurred many times. The V call is TRBV18, the J call TRBJ1-4; D may be TRBD1 (6 bases). The germline V gene has CDR1 KGHSH and CDR2 LQKENI. The CDR3 has 15 amino acids. The V end lost 4 bases, the J end lost 3 bases, and 12 bases lay between the germline ends. This chain's CDR3 is CASSRGARANEKLFF. CDR3 bases: TGTGCCAGCTCACGGGGGGCGAGAGCTAATGAAAAACTGTTTTTT. Full variable domain (outside the CDR3, taken from reference TRBV18 and TRBJ1-4): NAGVMQNPRHLVRRRGQEARLRCSPMKGHSHVYWYRQLPEEGLKFMVYLQKENIIDESGMPKERFSAEFPKEGPSILRIQQVVRGDSAAYFCASSRGARANEKLFFGSGTQLSVL.

This clonotype was seen ten or more times. The genes are TRBV28 and TRBJ2-7; D may be TRBD1 (5 bases). Germline CDR1 reads MDHEN; CDR2 reads SYDVKM. The CDR3 spans 15 residues. Trimming cost V 5 bases and J 4 bases, with 18 bases left between them. The CDR3 is CASSPPRAGLYEQYF. DNA for the CDR3: TGTGCCAGCAGTCCCCCTCGTGCAGGGTTGTACGAGCAGTACTTC.

This chain joins TRBV20-1 and TRBJ2-7, with TRBD2 identical over 14 bases. This CDR3 is built from 16 residues. J was trimmed by 7 bases and V by 4 bases; bases with no gene match: 12. Germline CDR1 and CDR2: DFQATT and SNEGSKA (reference sequence). CDR3 nucleotide sequence: TGCAGTGCTACAGGGACTAGCGGGAGATCCGTGTTTGAGCAGTACTTC. Amino acid sequence: CSATGTSGRSVFEQYF.

This sequence joins TRBV4-2 and TRBJ1-5; D ambiguous. CDR1 and CDR2 from the germline V gene are LGHNA and YNFKEQ. V lost 0 bases, J lost 2 bases, and 8 bases lay in between. CDR3 length: 15 amino acids. In DNA form, the CDR3 reads TGTGCCAGCAGCCAAGATAGCCTAGGCAATCAGCCCCAGCATTTT. Amino acids: CASSQDSLGNQPQHF.

The CDR3 DNA follows: TGTGCCAGCAGCCAAGATTTCGCGGGAGCTAAGAATGAGCAGTTCTTC. It yields the protein CASSQDFAGAKNEQFF. The chain recombines TRBV3-1 with TRBJ2-1; TRBD2 aligns across 7 bases. The germline CDR1 and CDR2 sequences are LGHDT and YNNKEL (reference sequence). The length of the CDR3 is 16 residues. V lost 0 bases, J lost 7 bases, and 9 bases stayed unmatched.

The chain is built from TRBV6-5 and TRBJ2-1; the D gene is possibly TRBD1 (5 bases). The CDR3 is 16 residues long. CDR1 is MNHEY and CDR2 is SVGAGI in the germline V gene. Trimming stripped 0 bases from V and 7 bases from J, with 16 bases between. This CDR3 is CASSYSILGAGNEQFF. The CDR3 DNA sequence: TGTGCCAGCAGTTACTCGATTCTAGGGGCTGGTAATGAGCAGTTCTTC.

Remarks on this clonotype: A much larger clonotype is one base distant, so this may be a read error. V and J are TRBV9 and TRBJ2-7; tentatively, D is TRBD1 or TRBD2 (6 bases each). The CDR3 runs 15 residues. Germline V CDR1 and CDR2: SGDLS, YYNGEE. CDR3 sequence (DNA): TGTGCCAGCATGACCAGAGAGGGGGACTCCTACGAGCAGTGCTTC. Encoded protein: CASMTREGDSYEQCF.

This clonotype was found many times. V usage is TRBV28 and J usage is TRBJ2-2; D gene unclear. Between the trimmed V and J ends, which lost 3 bases and 2 bases, there was a span of 16 bases. The CDR3 is 17 residues long. Per germline, CDR1 MDHEN and CDR2 SYDVKM. The CDR3 region is CASSFIRPRGNTGELFF. DNA of the CDR3: TGTGCCAGCAGTTTTATCAGGCCACGAGGAAACACCGGGGAGCTGTTTTTT.

This clonotype appeared many times. The chain couples TRBV12-3 or TRBV12-4 to TRBJ1-1; D may be TRBD1 (5 bases). V lost 7 bases and J 6 bases, leaving 12 bases between the germline ends. There are 12 residues in the CDR3. The CDR3, as DNA: TGTGCCAGCACCCCAGGGAGGGCTGAAGCTTTCTTT. This encodes CASTPGRAEAFF.

V usage is TRBV19 and J usage is TRBJ2-3, with 9 bases matching TRBD2. Germline V CDR1 and CDR2: LNHDA, SQIVND (reference sequence). J gave up 2 bases and V 4 bases, and 10 bases lay outside the gene matches. CDR3 length equals 17 residues. CDR3 amino acids: CASSSPSGGRVTDTQYF. The CDR3 nucleotides read TGTGCCAGTAGTAGTCCCTCTGGCGGGAGGGTCACAGATACGCAGTATTTT.

This clonotype was recorded at least ten times. Here the CDR3 reads CASSEGRTIYEQYF. The CDR3 DNA sequence: TGTGCCAGCAGTGAAGGCAGAACGATCTACGAGCAGTACTTC. The chain joins TRBV6-2 or TRBV6-3 to TRBJ2-7; D is ambiguous. Trimming stripped 5 bases from V and 3 bases from J, with 14 bases between. This CDR3 has 14 residues. The germline CDR1 and CDR2 sequences are MNHEY and SVGEGT.

This clonotype was picked up many times. The V call is TRBV2, the J call TRBJ1-1, with 7 bases fitting TRBD1. Germline V gives CDR1 SNHLY, CDR2 FYNNEI. CDR3 size: 16 residues. Trimming removed 1 base from V and 5 bases from J; junction bases left unmatched: 10. The chain's CDR3 is CASSEGQGDFLTEAFF. CDR3 in DNA: TGTGCCAGCAGTGAAGGACAGGGAGACTTTTTGACTGAAGCTTTCTTT.

The chain employs TRBV4-2 and TRBJ1-4; TRBD1 agrees at 7 bases. The CDR3 consists of 16 residues. V gave up 3 bases and J gave up 2 bases; unmatched junction bases: 6. CDR1 LGHNA and CDR2 YNFKEQ come from the germline V gene. CDR3 amino acids: CASSQVTGATNEKLFF. The CDR3 bases are TGTGCCAGCAGCCAGGTCACAGGGGCTACTAATGAAAAACTGTTTTTT.

This clonotype was picked up a small number of times. The genes are TRBV7-8 and TRBJ1-1; the D gene is possibly TRBD1 (6 bases). Germline CDR1 SGHVS, CDR2 FQNEAQ. This CDR3 contains 16 residues. Trimming cost V 4 bases and J 0 bases, with 15 bases left between them. The DNA for the CDR3 is TGTGCCAGCAGCTCCCACGGGACAAATATGAACACTGAAGCTTTCTTT. Protein sequence: CASSSHGTNMNTEAFF. Full variable domain (remainder filled in from reference TRBV7-8 and TRBJ1-1): GAGVSQSPRYKVAKRGQDVALRCDPISGHVSLFWYQQALGQGPEFLTYFQNEAQLDKSGLPSDRFFAERPEGSVSTLKIQRTQQEDSAVYLCASSSHGTNMNTEAFFGQGTRLTVV.

This clonotype has more than one count but fewer than ten. This chain connects TRBV30 to TRBJ2-2, with 10 bases identical to TRBD1. The CDR3 length is 14 residues. J was trimmed by 7 bases and V by 2 bases; bases with no gene match: 4. Germline V CDR1 and CDR2: GTSNPN, SVGIG (reference sequence). CDR3 nucleotides: TGTGCCTGGAGTTTGGGACAGGGGAACGGGGAGCTGTTTTTT. Protein sequence: CAWSLGQGNGELFF.

This clonotype was seen more than once but under ten times. The chain employs TRBV20-1 and TRBJ2-5; D possibly corresponds to TRBD1 (5 bases). The V gene's germline CDR1 is DFQATT and CDR2 SNEGSKA (reference sequence). The CDR3 has 14 amino acids. Here the CDR3 DNA reads TGCAGCGCGAGCCTCAGGGTTTCCCAAGAGACCCAGTACTTC. This codes for CSASLRVSQETQYF.

There are many counts of this clonotype. CDR3 protein: CAIMGTGGSGANVLTF. The DNA for the CDR3 is TGTGCCATCATGGGGACAGGGGGTTCTGGGGCCAACGTCCTGACTTTC. The chain carries TRBV10-3 and TRBJ2-6; the match to TRBD1 covers 11 bases. Germline V gene lookup returns CDR1 ENHRY and CDR2 SYGVKD. V lost 7 bases and J lost 1; bases outside the gene matches: 3. The CDR3 totals 16 residues.

The rearrangement uses TRBV6-1 and TRBJ1-2, with TRBD1 matching 11 bases. Looked up from germline, CDR1 is MNHNS and CDR2 is SASEGT. V gave up 0 bases and J gave up 9 bases; unmatched junction bases: 3. The CDR3 length is 14 residues. The CDR3 loop is CASSEAGTGGSYTF. As DNA, the CDR3 is TGTGCCAGCAGTGAAGCAGGGACAGGGGGGAGCTACACCTTC.

The chain recombines TRBV5-1 with TRBJ2-7; possibly TRBD2 for D (5 bases). Germline-derived CDR1 and CDR2 are SGHRS and YFSETQ. Trimming left V 1 base short and J 3 bases short, with 14 bases between. The CDR3 sequence is 15 residues long. As DNA, the CDR3 is TGCGCCAGCAGCTTGTACGGAGGAACGCACTACGAGCAGTACTTC. This gives the protein CASSLYGGTHYEQYF.

This clonotype was recorded many times. V usage is TRBV18 and J usage is TRBJ2-7, with D maybe TRBD1 (6 bases). The germline V gene encodes CDR1 KGHSH and CDR2 LQKENI. Between the trimmed V and J ends, which lost 3 bases and 6 bases, there was a span of 15 bases. This CDR3 contains 14 residues. This CDR3 reads CASSPVPRGTEQYF. In nucleotides, the CDR3 is TGTGCCAGCTCACCGGTTCCCAGGGGTACCGAGCAGTACTTC.

V is TRBV5-6 and J is TRBJ2-1; the match to TRBD1 covers 7 bases. The CDR3 has 14 amino acids. Per the germline V gene, CDR1 is SGHDT and CDR2 is YYEEEE. V trimming: 3 bases; J trimming: 6 bases; junction bases outside the gene matches: 6. The CDR3 nucleotides are TGTGCCAGCAGCTACCCGGACAGGATCAATGAGCAGTTCTTC. Its translation is CASSYPDRINEQFF. Full variable domain (missing parts from reference TRBV5-6 and TRBJ2-1): DAGVTQSPTHLIKTRGQQVTLRCSPKSGHDTVSWYQQALGQGPQFIFQYYEEEERQRGNFPDRFSGHQFPNYSSELNVNALLLGDSALYLCASSYPDRINEQFFGPGTRLTVL.

On this clonotype: This may arise from a read error, as a much more abundant clone is one base away. The V gene is TRBV30, the J gene TRBJ1-1; D is perhaps TRBD1 (5 bases). The germline gives CDR1 GTSNPN, CDR2 SVGIG (reference sequence). Trimming left V 3 bases short and J 7 bases short, with 12 bases between. The CDR3 spans 12 residues. The CDR3 is CAWSRDGLEAFF. The CDR3 DNA sequence: TGTGCCTGGAGCAGGGATGGCCTTGAAGCTTTCTTT.

This clonotype has just a few counts. CDR3 bases: TGTGCCAGCAGTTTTGGGGGGGCTAGCGGCCAAGAGACCCAGTACTTC. Encoded protein: CASSFGGASGQETQYF. This rearrangement joins TRBV5-6 to TRBJ2-5, with D perhaps matching TRBD2 (7 bases). The germline gives CDR1 SGHDT, CDR2 YYEEEE. This CDR3 region has 16 residues. Trimming took off 5 bases at V and 1 base at J, with 18 bases between the two ends.

V usage is TRBV4-1 and J usage is TRBJ1-4; a weak D match, TRBD1 (5 bases). V was trimmed by 4 bases and J by 14 bases, leaving 8 bases between them. The germline CDR1 and CDR2 sequences are MGHRA and YSYEKL. This CDR3 region has 10 residues. The CDR3 here is CASSRWDLFF. In DNA, the CDR3 is TGCGCCAGCAGCCGCTGGGACCTGTTTTTT.

This clonotype was recorded a few times. Being one base from a much bigger clone, this may be a read error. The V and J genes are TRBV7-8 and TRBJ2-7; D call uncertain. From germline, CDR1 is SGHVS and CDR2 FQNEAQ. This CDR3 spans 15 amino acids. In DNA, the CDR3 is TGTGCCAGCAGCCCCGGAGTTCAGGTAGTCTACGGGCAGTACTTC. The encoded protein is CASSPGVQVVYGQYF. Together with reference TRBV7-8 and TRBJ2-7, the CDR3 gives the full variable domain: GAGVSQSPRYKVAKRGQDVALRCDPISGHVSLFWYQQALGQGPEFLTYFQNEAQLDKSGLPSDRFFAERPEGSVSTLKIQRTQQEDSAVYLCASSPGVQVVYGQYFGPGTRLTVT.

The chain joins TRBV15 to TRBJ2-3; no clear D gene. V was cut by 0 bases and J by 4 bases, with 11 bases left in between. CDR3 length: 15 amino acids. Germline CDR1 reads LNHNV; CDR2 reads YYDKDF (reference sequence). The CDR3 loop reads CATSRDRASPDTQYF. The CDR3 DNA reads TGTGCCACCAGCAGAGATCGGGCGAGTCCAGATACGCAGTATTTT.